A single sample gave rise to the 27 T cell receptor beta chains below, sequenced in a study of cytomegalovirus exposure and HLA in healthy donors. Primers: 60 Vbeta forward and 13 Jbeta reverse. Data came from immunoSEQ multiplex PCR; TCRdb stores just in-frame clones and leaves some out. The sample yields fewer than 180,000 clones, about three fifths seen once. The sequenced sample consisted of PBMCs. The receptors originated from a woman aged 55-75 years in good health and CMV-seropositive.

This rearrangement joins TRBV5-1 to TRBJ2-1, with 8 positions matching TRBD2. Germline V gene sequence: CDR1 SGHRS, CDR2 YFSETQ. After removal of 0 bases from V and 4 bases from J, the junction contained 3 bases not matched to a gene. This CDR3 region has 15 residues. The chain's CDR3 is CASSLVAGSYNEQFF. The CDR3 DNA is TGCGCCAGCAGCTTGGTAGCGGGGTCATACAATGAGCAGTTCTTC.

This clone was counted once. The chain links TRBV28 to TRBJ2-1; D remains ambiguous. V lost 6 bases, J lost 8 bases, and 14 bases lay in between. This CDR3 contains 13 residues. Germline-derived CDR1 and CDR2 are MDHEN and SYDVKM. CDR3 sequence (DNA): TGTGCCAGCAGCTTCCTGGAGTGGGATGAGCAGTTCTTC. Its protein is CASSFLEWDEQFF. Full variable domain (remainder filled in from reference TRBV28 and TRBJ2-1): DVKVTQSSRYLVKRTGEKVFLECVQDMDHENMFWYRQDPGLGLRLIYFSYDVKMKEKGDIPEGYSVSREKKERFSLILESASTNQTSMYLCASSFLEWDEQFFGPGTRLTVL.

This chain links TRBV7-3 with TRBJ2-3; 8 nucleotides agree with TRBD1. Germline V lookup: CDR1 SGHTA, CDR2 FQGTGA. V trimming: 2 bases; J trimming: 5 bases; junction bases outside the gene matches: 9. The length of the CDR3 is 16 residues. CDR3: CASSLGAGGAEDTQYF. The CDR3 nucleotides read TGTGCCAGCAGCTTAGGCGCAGGGGGCGCGGAAGATACGCAGTATTTT.

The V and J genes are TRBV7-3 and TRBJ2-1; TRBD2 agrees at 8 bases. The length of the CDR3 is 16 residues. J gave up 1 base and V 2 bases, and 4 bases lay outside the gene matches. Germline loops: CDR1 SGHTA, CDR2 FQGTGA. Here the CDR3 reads CASSLLAGGSYNEQFF. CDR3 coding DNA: TGTGCCAGCAGCTTATTGGCGGGAGGATCCTACAATGAGCAGTTCTTC.

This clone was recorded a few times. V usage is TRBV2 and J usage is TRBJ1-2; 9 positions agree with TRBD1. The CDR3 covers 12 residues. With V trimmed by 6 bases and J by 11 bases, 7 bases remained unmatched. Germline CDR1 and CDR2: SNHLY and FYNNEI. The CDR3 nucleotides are TGTGCCAGCAGGGGGACAGGGAGTGGTTACACCTTC. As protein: CASRGTGSGYTF. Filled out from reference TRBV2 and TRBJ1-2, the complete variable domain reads EPEVTQTPSHQVTQMGQEVILRCVPISNHLYFYWYRQILGQKVEFLVSFYNNEISEKSEIFDDQFSVERPDGSNFTLKIRSTKLEDSAMYFCASRGTGSGYTFGSGTRLTVV.

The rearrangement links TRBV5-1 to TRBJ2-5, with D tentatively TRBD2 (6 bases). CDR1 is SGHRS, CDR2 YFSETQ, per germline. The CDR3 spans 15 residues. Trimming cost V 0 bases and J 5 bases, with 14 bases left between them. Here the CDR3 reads CASSLDPGVGETQYF. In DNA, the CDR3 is TGCGCCAGCAGCTTGGATCCGGGGGTTGGGGAGACCCAGTACTTC.

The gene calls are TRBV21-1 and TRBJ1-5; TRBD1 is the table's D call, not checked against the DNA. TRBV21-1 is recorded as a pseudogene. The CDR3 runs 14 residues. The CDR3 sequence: CASSRQYSNQPQHF. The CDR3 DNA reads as TGTGCCAGCAGCAGACAGTATAGCAATCAGCCCCAGCATTTT.

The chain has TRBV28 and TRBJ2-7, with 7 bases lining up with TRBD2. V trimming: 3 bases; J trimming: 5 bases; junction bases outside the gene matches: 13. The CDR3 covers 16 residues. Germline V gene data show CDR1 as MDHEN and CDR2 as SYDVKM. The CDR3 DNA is TGTGCCAGCAGTTTCGGGTTAGCGGGTCAAGCCGACGAGCAGTACTTC. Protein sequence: CASSFGLAGQADEQYF.

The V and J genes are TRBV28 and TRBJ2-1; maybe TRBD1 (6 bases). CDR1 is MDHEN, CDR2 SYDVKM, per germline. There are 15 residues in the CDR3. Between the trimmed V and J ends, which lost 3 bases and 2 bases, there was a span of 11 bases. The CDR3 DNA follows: TGTGCCAGCAGTTTCTTTCAGGGGACCTACAATGAGCAGTTCTTC. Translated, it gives CASSFFQGTYNEQFF.

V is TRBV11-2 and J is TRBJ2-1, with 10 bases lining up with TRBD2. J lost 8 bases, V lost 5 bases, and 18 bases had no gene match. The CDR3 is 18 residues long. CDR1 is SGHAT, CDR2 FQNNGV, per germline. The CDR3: CASSPLTRSGRLYHEQFF. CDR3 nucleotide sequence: TGTGCCAGCAGCCCCCTGACTCGTAGCGGGAGGTTGTATCATGAGCAGTTCTTC.

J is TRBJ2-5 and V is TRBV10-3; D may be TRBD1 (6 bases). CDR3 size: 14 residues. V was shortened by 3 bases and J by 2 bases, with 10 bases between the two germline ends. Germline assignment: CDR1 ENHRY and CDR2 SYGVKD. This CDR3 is CAISDLDSQETQYF. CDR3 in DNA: TGTGCCATCAGTGATCTGGACAGTCAAGAGACCCAGTACTTC.

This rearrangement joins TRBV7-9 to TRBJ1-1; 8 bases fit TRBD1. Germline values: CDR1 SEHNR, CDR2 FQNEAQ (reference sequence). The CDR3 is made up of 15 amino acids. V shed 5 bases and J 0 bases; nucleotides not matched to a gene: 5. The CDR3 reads CASSPRTGLNTEAFF. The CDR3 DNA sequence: TGTGCCAGCAGCCCCCGGACAGGGCTGAACACTGAAGCTTTCTTT. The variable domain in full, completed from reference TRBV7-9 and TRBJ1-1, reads DTGVSQNPRHKITKRGQNVTFRCDPISEHNRLYWYRQTLGQGPEFLTYFQNEAQLEKSRLLSDRFSAERPKGSFSTLEIQRTEQGDSAMYLCASSPRTGLNTEAFFGQGTRLTVV.

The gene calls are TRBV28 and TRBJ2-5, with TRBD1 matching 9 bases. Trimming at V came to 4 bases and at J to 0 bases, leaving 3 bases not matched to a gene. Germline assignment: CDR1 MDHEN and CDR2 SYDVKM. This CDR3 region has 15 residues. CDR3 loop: CASSWTGADQETQYF. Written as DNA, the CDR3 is TGTGCCAGCAGTTGGACAGGGGCGGACCAAGAGACCCAGTACTTC.

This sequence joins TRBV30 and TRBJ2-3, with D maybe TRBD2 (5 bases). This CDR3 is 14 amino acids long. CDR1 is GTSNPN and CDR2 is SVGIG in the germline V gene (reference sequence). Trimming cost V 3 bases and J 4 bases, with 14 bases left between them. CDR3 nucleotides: TGTGCCTGGAGCCGCACCCGAGGGCCAGATACGCAGTATTTT. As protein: CAWSRTRGPDTQYF.

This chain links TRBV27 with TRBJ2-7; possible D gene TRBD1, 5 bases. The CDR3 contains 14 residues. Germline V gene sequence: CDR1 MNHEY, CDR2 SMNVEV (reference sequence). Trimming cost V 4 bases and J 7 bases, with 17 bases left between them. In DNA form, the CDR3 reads TGTGCCAGCAGTTATGCAGGGCTTTTAGAGGAGCAGTACTTC. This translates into CASSYAGLLEEQYF.

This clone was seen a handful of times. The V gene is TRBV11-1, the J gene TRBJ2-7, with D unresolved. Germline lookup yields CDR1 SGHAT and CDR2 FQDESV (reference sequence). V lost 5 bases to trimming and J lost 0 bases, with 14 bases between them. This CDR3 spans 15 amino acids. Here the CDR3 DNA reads TGTGCCAGCAGCCTAAACAGTTTTAGCTCCTACGAGCAGTACTTC. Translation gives CASSLNSFSSYEQYF.

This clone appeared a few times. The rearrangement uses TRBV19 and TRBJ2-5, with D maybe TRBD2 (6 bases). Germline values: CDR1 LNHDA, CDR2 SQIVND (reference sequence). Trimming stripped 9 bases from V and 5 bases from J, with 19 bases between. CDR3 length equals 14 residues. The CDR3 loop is CASGGPGRWETQYF. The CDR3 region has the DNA TGTGCCAGCGGAGGGCCAGGGAGGTGGGAGACCCAGTACTTC.

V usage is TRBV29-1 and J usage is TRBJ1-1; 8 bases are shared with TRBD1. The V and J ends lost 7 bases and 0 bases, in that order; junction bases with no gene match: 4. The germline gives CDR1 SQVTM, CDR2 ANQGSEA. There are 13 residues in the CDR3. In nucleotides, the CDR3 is TGCAGCGCAGGACAGGGCCTGAACACTGAAGCTTTCTTT. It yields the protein CSAGQGLNTEAFF.

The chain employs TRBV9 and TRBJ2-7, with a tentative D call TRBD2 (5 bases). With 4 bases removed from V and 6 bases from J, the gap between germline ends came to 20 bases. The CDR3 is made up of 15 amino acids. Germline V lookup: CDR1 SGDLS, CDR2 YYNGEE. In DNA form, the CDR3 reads TGTGCCAGCAGCCCCCTAATCGGGCCACGGGGCGAGCAGTACTTC. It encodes CASSPLIGPRGEQYF.

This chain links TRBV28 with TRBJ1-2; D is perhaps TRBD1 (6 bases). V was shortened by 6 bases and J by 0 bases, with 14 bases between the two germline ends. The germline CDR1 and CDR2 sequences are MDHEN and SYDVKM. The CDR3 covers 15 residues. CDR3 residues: CASSWGGRTNYGYTF. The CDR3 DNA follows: TGTGCCAGCAGCTGGGGGGGGCGGACTAACTATGGCTACACCTTC.

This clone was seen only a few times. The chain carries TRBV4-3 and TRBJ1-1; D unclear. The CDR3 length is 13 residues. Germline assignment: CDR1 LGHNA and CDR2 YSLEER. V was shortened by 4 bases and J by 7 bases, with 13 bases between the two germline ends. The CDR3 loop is CASSPQRDGEAFF. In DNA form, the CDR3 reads TGCGCCAGCAGCCCCCAGCGAGATGGTGAAGCTTTCTTT.

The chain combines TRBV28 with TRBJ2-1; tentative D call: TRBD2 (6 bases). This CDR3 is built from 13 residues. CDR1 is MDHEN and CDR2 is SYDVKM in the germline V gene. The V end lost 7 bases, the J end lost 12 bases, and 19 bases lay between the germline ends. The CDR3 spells CASNTGTREPQFF. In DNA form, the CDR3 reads TGTGCCAGCAACACCGGGACCCGGGAGCCGCAGTTCTTC.

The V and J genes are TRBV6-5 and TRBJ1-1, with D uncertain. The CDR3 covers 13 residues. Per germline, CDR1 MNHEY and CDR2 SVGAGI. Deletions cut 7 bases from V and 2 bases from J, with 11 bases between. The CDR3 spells CASTLSSNTEAFF. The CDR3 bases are TGTGCCAGCACCCTCTCTTCCAACACTGAAGCTTTCTTT.

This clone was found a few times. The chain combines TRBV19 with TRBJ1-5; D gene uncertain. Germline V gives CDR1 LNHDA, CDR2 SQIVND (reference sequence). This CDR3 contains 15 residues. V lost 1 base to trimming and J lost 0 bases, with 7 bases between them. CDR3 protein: CASSIGPGSNQPQHF. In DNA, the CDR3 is TGTGCCAGTAGTATAGGTCCAGGTAGCAATCAGCCCCAGCATTTT.

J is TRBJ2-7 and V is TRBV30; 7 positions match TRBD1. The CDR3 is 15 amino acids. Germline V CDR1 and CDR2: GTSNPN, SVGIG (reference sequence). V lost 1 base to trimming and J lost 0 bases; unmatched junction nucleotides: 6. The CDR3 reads CAWSAKGQSSYEQYF. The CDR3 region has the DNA TGTGCCTGGAGTGCGAAGGGACAGAGCTCCTACGAGCAGTACTTC.

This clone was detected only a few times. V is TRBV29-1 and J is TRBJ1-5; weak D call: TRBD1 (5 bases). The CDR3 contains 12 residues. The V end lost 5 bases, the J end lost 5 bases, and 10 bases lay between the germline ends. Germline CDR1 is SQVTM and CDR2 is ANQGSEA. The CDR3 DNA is TGCAGCGTTAGCGGGGGGGATCAGCCCCAGCATTTT. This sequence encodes CSVSGGDQPQHF.

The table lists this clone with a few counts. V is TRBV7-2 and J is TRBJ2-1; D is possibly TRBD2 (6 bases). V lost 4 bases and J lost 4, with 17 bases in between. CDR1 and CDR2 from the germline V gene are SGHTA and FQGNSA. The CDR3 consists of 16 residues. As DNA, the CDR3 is TGTGCCAGCAGCTCGCAGGGAGGACAATCATACAATGAGCAGTTCTTC. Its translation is CASSSQGGQSYNEQFF.